This T cell receptor beta chain was retrieved from a study of T cells in Graves' hyperthyroidism and ophthalmopathy. Whole-study context: The initial diagnosis was the point when peripheral blood was collected, ahead of any treatment. Points from the study as a whole: The model anticipated ophthalmopathy a median about 7 months pre-onset. Most thyroid-expanded clonotypes above 0.001 were also found in blood.

The CDR3 has 15 amino acids. Trimming pared 6 bases from V and 6 bases from J, leaving 23 bases between. Germline loops: CDR1 DFQATT, CDR2 SNEGSKA (reference sequence). To note about this clonotype: The antigen remains unidentified.

RNA transcripts gave rise to amplified TCR beta CDR3 regions. HTBI primers were employed in a first-round RT-PCR of the TCR CDR3. TCRdb used MiXCR to reprocess the multiplex PCR reads, holding one entry per CDR3 protein. The profile covers around 35,000 distinct CDR3 sequences, with under 60% appearing a single time and about a sixth taken by the ten largest. Diagnostic decisions used clinical symptoms, serum thyroxine and TRAb, thyroid ultrasound and orbital computed tomography. The source is a man aged 40-49 years with Graves' ophthalmopathy. The sample consisted of blood. This sequence joins TRBV20-1 and TRBJ1-1, with D possibly matching TRBD1 (6 bases). The CDR3 loop reads CSASSISGGGSEAFF. CDR3 nucleotides: TGCAGTGCCAGTAGTATTTCGGGGGGGGGCTCTGAAGCTTTCTTT.